This T cell receptor beta chain is drawn from a study of cytomegalovirus exposure and HLA in healthy donors. The PCR contained 60 Vbeta and 13 Jbeta primers. The repertoire was sequenced with immunoSEQ multiplex PCR; TCRdb's copy has only in-frame clones and lacks some. The data contain 50,000 to 65,000 clones, 82% of them singletons. The CDR3 is 11 residues long. V lost 3 bases and J 5 bases, leaving 5 bases between the germline ends. CDR1 and CDR2 from the germline V gene are SGDLS and YYNGEE. The source material was PBMCs. This receptor was identified in a woman between 18 and 29 years old in good health and CMV-seronegative. This sequence joins TRBV9 and TRBJ2-5, with D hard to call. This CDR3 reads CASSDLETQYF. The CDR3 region has the DNA TGTGCCAGCAGCGATCTGGAGACCCAGTACTTC. Based on the CDR3 plus reference TRBV9 and TRBJ2-5, the full variable domain is DSGVTQTPKHLITATGQRVTLRCSPRSGDLSVYWYQQSLDQGLQFLIQYYNGEERAKGNILERFSAQQFPDLHSELNLSSLELGDSALYFCASSDLETQYFGPGTRLLVL.